Each of the 24 T cell receptor beta chains below was sequenced from the same sample in a study of blood T cell repertoires in COVID-19. The repertoire was sequenced with immunoSEQ multiplex PCR; TCRdb's copy has only in-frame clones and lacks some. The table includes 150,000 to 200,000 clones, around 85% detected once. Sequencing used peripheral blood. Receptor source: a man between 65 and 85 years old with active or convalescent COVID-19.

V is TRBV3-1 (or the pseudogene TRBV3-2) and J is TRBJ1-5, with D possibly being TRBD1 (6 bases). Trimming pared 0 bases from V and 7 bases from J, leaving 13 bases between. This CDR3 spans 15 amino acids. In germline, CDR1 is LGHDT, CDR2 YNNKEL (reference sequence). CDR3 coding DNA: TGTGCCAGCAGCCAAGAGACGGGGGGCGGACAGCCCCAGCATTTT. Protein product: CASSQETGGGQPQHF.

The rearrangement uses TRBV15 and TRBJ2-5, with TRBD1 matching over 7 bases. J gave up 5 bases and V 1 base, and 10 bases lay outside the gene matches. This CDR3 comprises 16 residues. The germline gives CDR1 LNHNV, CDR2 YYDKDF (reference sequence). In DNA form, the CDR3 reads TGTGCCACCAGCAGAGGTGGACTGACAGGGAAGGAGACCCAGTACTTC. As protein: CATSRGGLTGKETQYF. Full variable domain (outside the CDR3, taken from reference TRBV15 and TRBJ2-5): DAMVIQNPRYQVTQFGKPVTLSCSQTLNHNVMYWYQQKSSQAPKLLFHYYDKDFNNEADTPDNFQSRRPNTSFCFLDIRSPGLGDTAMYLCATSRGGLTGKETQYFGPGTRLLVL.

Here the CDR3 DNA reads TGTGCCAGCAGCCCAGCGGGAGGGCCTTTCGAGCAGTACTTC. Encoded protein: CASSPAGGPFEQYF. The chain joins TRBV11-2 to TRBJ2-7; TRBD2 matches 10 bases. Losses at the gene ends were 5 bases for V and 6 bases for J; bases not matched to a gene: 7. CDR3 size: 14 residues. The germline V gene has CDR1 SGHAT and CDR2 FQNNGV.

CDR3 loop: CASSLGTPRSGGRRNEQFF. The CDR3 nucleotides read TGCGCCAGCAGCTTGGGGACTCCCAGGAGCGGGGGGCGGAGAAATGAGCAGTTCTTC. The chain is built from TRBV5-1 and TRBJ2-1, with 9 nucleotides matching TRBD2. CDR1 SGHRS and CDR2 YFSETQ come from the germline V gene. V lost 0 bases and J lost 7; bases outside the gene matches: 17. The CDR3 is 19 residues long.

The V call is TRBV29-1, the J call TRBJ1-2; 9 bases are shared with TRBD1. In germline, CDR1 is SQVTM, CDR2 ANQGSEA. The CDR3 is made up of 12 amino acids. V lost 3 bases, J lost 4 bases, and 0 bases stayed unmatched. Here the CDR3 reads CSVETGGYGYTF. CDR3 sequence (DNA): TGCAGCGTTGAGACAGGGGGCTATGGCTACACCTTC.

This rearrangement joins TRBV11-2 to TRBJ2-5; 8 bases fit TRBD1. Germline CDR1 and CDR2: SGHAT and FQNNGV. CDR3 length equals 13 residues. V dropped 6 bases and J dropped 5; count of bases not matched to a gene: 5. CDR3 DNA: TGTGCCAGCAGAAGGACAGGGTGGGAGACCCAGTACTTC. Translation: CASRRTGWETQYF.

V is TRBV6-1 and J is TRBJ2-3; perhaps TRBD1 as D (7 bases). Looked up from germline, CDR1 is MNHNS and CDR2 is SASEGT. Trimming removed 3 bases at V and 1 base at J, with 14 bases between. CDR3 length equals 16 residues. CDR3 region: CASSDLRGAGTDTQYF. The CDR3 DNA is TGTGCCAGCAGTGACCTCAGGGGGGCAGGCACAGATACGCAGTATTTT.

This rearrangement joins TRBV6-5 to TRBJ1-2, with TRBD1 matching 11 bases. The CDR3 sequence is 16 residues long. Per germline, CDR1 MNHEY and CDR2 SVGAGI. With V trimmed by 0 bases and J by 3 bases, 3 bases remained unmatched. CDR3 protein: CASSYSGTGGHYGYTF. CDR3 coding DNA: TGTGCCAGCAGTTACTCCGGGACAGGGGGTCACTATGGCTACACCTTC.

V usage is TRBV2 and J usage is TRBJ1-4; D gene ambiguous. The V end was cut by 7 bases, the J end by 10 bases, with 16 bases between. CDR1 is SNHLY and CDR2 is FYNNEI in the germline V gene. The CDR3 spans 13 residues. Here the CDR3 DNA reads TGTGCCAGCAAAACCGCAGGCGAACGAAAACTGTTTTTT. It yields the protein CASKTAGERKLFF.

V and J are TRBV7-9 and TRBJ2-7, with TRBD2 matching 7 bases. The CDR3 is 16 residues long. V was clipped by 2 bases and J by 7 bases; unmatched bases: 14. Germline CDR1 and CDR2: SEHNR and FQNEAQ (reference sequence). For the CDR3, the DNA is TGTGCCAGCAGCTTAAGTTCAGCGGGGCCGTCGGGGGAGCAGTACTTC. It codes for CASSLSSAGPSGEQYF.

This clone was seen a handful of times. The V call is TRBV10-1, the J call TRBJ2-1; 8 nucleotides line up with TRBD1. The CDR3 sequence is 16 residues long. Germline V gene lookup returns CDR1 WNHNN and CDR2 SYGVQD (reference sequence). V shed 2 bases and J 7 bases; nucleotides not matched to a gene: 10. This CDR3 is CASSERGRGLLNEQFF. The CDR3 region has the DNA TGCGCCAGCAGTGAGAGAGGCAGGGGGCTCCTAAATGAGCAGTTCTTC.

The chain employs TRBV4-1 and TRBJ2-1, with TRBD2 matching 8 bases. This CDR3 region has 15 residues. J was trimmed by 8 bases and V by 2 bases; bases with no gene match: 8. Germline CDR1 is MGHRA and CDR2 is YSYEKL. CDR3 DNA: TGCGCCAGCAGCCAAAGGACTAGCATTGGTGATGAGCAGTTCTTC. Protein product: CASSQRTSIGDEQFF.

The V call is TRBV14, the J call TRBJ1-1; TRBD1 matches 7 bases. Germline V gives CDR1 SGHDN, CDR2 FVKESK. The CDR3 is 20 amino acids. V trimming: 2 bases; J trimming: 5 bases; junction bases outside the gene matches: 23. CDR3 loop: CASSQLSRDRSEFYVTEAFF. The CDR3 DNA sequence: TGTGCCAGCAGCCAATTGAGCAGGGACAGAAGCGAATTTTATGTGACTGAAGCTTTCTTT.

The V and J genes are TRBV27 and TRBJ2-2; D is perhaps TRBD1 (5 bases). V dropped 6 bases and J dropped 2 bases, with 7 bases sitting between them. The germline V gene has CDR1 MNHEY and CDR2 SMNVEV (reference sequence). CDR3 length equals 13 residues. The CDR3 DNA reads TGTGCCAGCAGGGGGCTTAACACCGGGGAGCTGTTTTTT. Encoded protein: CASRGLNTGELFF.

The J gene is TRBJ2-3, the V gene TRBV7-9; 14 bases are shared with TRBD2. The V gene's germline CDR1 is SEHNR and CDR2 FQNEAQ (reference sequence). V lost 4 bases and J lost 4; bases outside the gene matches: 13. There are 19 residues in the CDR3. The CDR3 DNA follows: TGTGCCAGCAGCTCAGGGACTAGCGGGGGACAACGTCGGTCAGATACGCAGTATTTT. Translating it yields CASSSGTSGGQRRSDTQYF.

This chain connects TRBV6-5 to TRBJ1-1, with D tentatively TRBD1 (6 bases). There are 14 residues in the CDR3. Germline lookup yields CDR1 MNHEY and CDR2 SVGAGI. V dropped 5 bases and J dropped 2 bases, with 12 bases sitting between them. CDR3: CASSLRGHNTEAFF. CDR3 coding DNA: TGTGCCAGCAGTCTCAGGGGACACAACACTGAAGCTTTCTTT.

The V gene is TRBV4-3, the J gene TRBJ2-2, with 9 bases aligning to TRBD1. This CDR3 has 15 residues. Germline CDR1 LGHNA, CDR2 YSLEER. With V trimmed by 3 bases and J by 4 bases, 3 bases remained unmatched. CDR3 residues: CASSHRTGVTGELFF. The CDR3 bases are TGCGCCAGCAGCCATCGGACAGGGGTCACCGGGGAGCTGTTTTTT.

V gene TRBV28 combines with J gene TRBJ2-1; D uncertain. Between the trimmed V and J ends, which lost 6 bases and 8 bases, there was a span of 17 bases. The CDR3 length is 14 residues. Germline CDR1 is MDHEN and CDR2 is SYDVKM. CDR3 bases: TGTGCCAGCAGGCCGTCGTGGGCTGGCGATGAGCAGTTCTTC. Its translation is CASRPSWAGDEQFF.

The chain employs TRBV6-5 and TRBJ1-2; 10 nucleotides align to TRBD1. The CDR3 loop spans 14 amino acids. V was pared by 5 bases and J by 5 bases, with 5 bases of the junction left unmatched. Germline CDR1 and CDR2: MNHEY and SVGAGI. The CDR3 loop is CASSPRDRGYGYTF. The DNA of the CDR3 is TGTGCCAGCAGTCCGCGGGACAGGGGATATGGCTACACCTTC.

This chain links TRBV4-2 with TRBJ1-1; weak D call: TRBD1 (5 bases). The CDR3 totals 15 residues. The V gene's germline CDR1 is LGHNA and CDR2 YNFKEQ. Trimming left V 1 base short and J 2 bases short, with 11 bases between. The CDR3: CASSQGPQGNTEAFF. In DNA, the CDR3 is TGTGCCAGCAGCCAAGGTCCTCAGGGAAACACTGAAGCTTTCTTT.

The J gene is TRBJ1-2, the V gene TRBV6-2 or TRBV6-3, with TRBD1 as a possible D gene (5 bases). With 4 bases removed from V and 4 bases from J, the gap between germline ends came to 16 bases. CDR1 MNHEY and CDR2 SVGEGT come from the germline V gene. This CDR3 region has 15 residues. CDR3 sequence: CASSFGRTPLYGYTF. CDR3 coding DNA: TGTGCCAGCAGTTTTGGCCGGACACCACTCTATGGCTACACCTTC.

Only a few counts were recorded for this clone. J is TRBJ2-7 and V is TRBV7-2; D possibly corresponds to TRBD1 (6 bases). Deletions cut 6 bases from V and 6 bases from J, with 12 bases between. CDR1 SGHTA and CDR2 FQGNSA come from the germline V gene. The CDR3 has 12 residues. The CDR3, as DNA: TGTGCCAGCAGTCATCCAGGGGTCGAGCAGTACTTC. It translates to CASSHPGVEQYF. Looking up the rest from reference TRBV7-2 and TRBJ2-7 gives the full variable domain: GAGVSQSPSNKVTEKGKDVELRCDPISGHTALYWYRQSLGQGLEFLIYFQGNSAPDKSGLPSDRFSAERTGGSVSTLTIQRTQQEDSAVYLCASSHPGVEQYFGPGTRLTVT.

V and J are TRBV11-2 and TRBJ2-7; D is possibly TRBD2 (6 bases). The germline V gene has CDR1 SGHAT and CDR2 FQNNGV. The ends were cut back, 5 bases at V and 4 bases at J, with 18 bases in the middle. The CDR3 is made up of 15 amino acids. The CDR3 region has the DNA TGTGCCAGCAGCCTGACTGACGGGAGTAAGTACGAGCAGTACTTC. Protein: CASSLTDGSKYEQYF.

CDR3 loop: CASSDIGGYGYTF. The CDR3 nucleotides read TGTGCCAGCAGTGACATAGGTGGCTATGGCTACACCTTC. The chain combines TRBV6-6 with TRBJ1-2; the D is unclear. The V end was cut by 5 bases, the J end by 4 bases, with 11 bases between. The length of the CDR3 is 13 residues. Germline-derived CDR1 and CDR2 are MNHNY and SVGAGI (reference sequence).